The entry below describes one T cell receptor beta chain. Its antigen is undetermined. These data are taken from a study of identical twins. General study results and limits: Out-of-frame alpha sequences common to twins exhibited an excess of low generation probability. With abundant cord blood beta clonotypes, insertions were fewer; memory repertoires showed no such pattern. The study reached conclusions through statistical analysis that was cross-sectional, not following the same donors. One should note that invariant MAIT and iNKT cells could partly confound zero-insertion analyses.

This CDR3 is built from 14 residues. Germline V gene lookup returns CDR1 LNHDA and CDR2 SQIVND (reference sequence). Between the trimmed V and J ends, which lost 6 bases and 0 bases, there was a span of 10 bases. TCRdb independently ran MiXCR on the 5' RACE reads; one entry per CDR3 protein. Altogether over 550,000 distinct CDR3 sequences are present, just over 7% being singletons, with the ten largest covering approximately 1.5%. These data were also reused for a study on yellow fever vaccine responses in identical twins.

Sequencing was done on a sample of PBMCs. The chain has TRBV19 and TRBJ2-3; D unresolved. This sequence originates from a young woman in good health. DNA for the CDR3: TGTGCCAGTAGCGCTACCGGGAGCACAGATACGCAGTATTTT. Encoded protein: CASSATGSTDTQYF.